A single sample is the source of the 15 T cell receptor beta chains below, sequenced in a study of response to subunit inactivated influenza vaccine. TCRdb passed the RT-PCR reads through MiXCR, listing each CDR3 protein once. Of around 190,000 distinct CDR3 sequences in the sample, 13% to 15% were seen once. Sequenced material: CD8+ T cells sorted from PBMCs, taken less than 6 days after vaccination. All receptors derive from a man in his forties or fifties who received an inactivated influenza vaccine.

This clonotype showed up just a few times. The V and J genes are TRBV6-2 or TRBV6-3 and TRBJ2-1, with 14 positions matching TRBD2. This CDR3 contains 18 residues. Germline V gene sequence: CDR1 MNHEY, CDR2 SVGEGT. V was clipped by 7 bases and J by 2 bases; unmatched bases: 10. The CDR3 DNA is TGTGCCAGCATATCCGGGACTAGCGGGAGAGGGGCCTACAATGAGCAGTTCTTC. Protein product: CASISGTSGRGAYNEQFF.

About this clonotype: A clone one base away is much larger, so this may be a read error. This rearrangement joins TRBV28 to TRBJ2-7, with 7 positions matching TRBD1. V lost 8 bases to trimming and J lost 4 bases; unmatched junction nucleotides: 17. This CDR3 comprises 16 residues. Germline CDR1 and CDR2: MDHEN and SYDVKM. Here the CDR3 DNA reads TGTGCCAGCGAAACCATATCCGGGACAGAACCATACGAGCAGTACTTC. Translating gives CASETISGTEPYEQYF.

The genes are TRBV27 and TRBJ2-3, with TRBD2 matching over 11 bases. Trimming cost V 1 base and J 5 bases; bases outside gene matches: 5. Germline V CDR1 and CDR2: MNHEY, SMNVEV (reference sequence). The CDR3 consists of 16 residues. CDR3 nucleotide sequence: TGTGCCAGCAGTTTATATAGCGGGAGGGCTGGAGATACGCAGTATTTT. The encoded protein is CASSLYSGRAGDTQYF.

There are a few counts of this clonotype. The V call is TRBV14, the J call TRBJ2-1; TRBD1 is a possible D gene (6 bases). V dropped 0 bases and J dropped 8 bases, with 17 bases sitting between them. The length of the CDR3 is 16 residues. From germline, CDR1 is SGHDN and CDR2 FVKESK. This CDR3 reads CASSQDKGHLSDEQFF. Here the CDR3 DNA reads TGTGCCAGCAGCCAAGATAAGGGACACCTTAGCGATGAGCAGTTCTTC.

This chain connects TRBV7-9 to TRBJ1-5; 7 nucleotides line up with TRBD1. Germline CDR1 SEHNR, CDR2 FQNEAQ (reference sequence). The CDR3 spans 14 residues. The junction had 11 bases not matched to a gene; V was cut back by 4 bases and J by 11 bases. The CDR3 DNA sequence: TGTGCCAGCAGCTCGAGCCGGGACAGAGGAACCCAGCATTTT. Amino acids: CASSSSRDRGTQHF.

DNA of the CDR3: TGTGCCAGCAGCCAAGTAGGCGCTAGCGGGGGGCCCTACGAGCAGTACTTC. Its protein is CASSQVGASGGPYEQYF. V usage is TRBV3-1 and J usage is TRBJ2-7; 11 nucleotides align to TRBD2. Germline V gene lookup returns CDR1 LGHDT and CDR2 YNNKEL (reference sequence). Trimming removed 1 base from V and 2 bases from J; junction bases left unmatched: 7. This CDR3 is 17 amino acids long.

The table lists this clonotype with a few counts. The J gene is TRBJ2-7, the V gene TRBV7-9, with 7 bases aligning to TRBD1. The CDR3 sequence is 15 residues long. With V trimmed by 5 bases and J by 0 bases, 7 bases remained unmatched. CDR1 is SEHNR, CDR2 FQNEAQ, per germline (reference sequence). The CDR3 is CASSPRDRYSYEQYF. CDR3 in DNA: TGTGCCAGCAGCCCCCGGGACAGATACTCCTACGAGCAGTACTTC.

The chain employs TRBV4-2 and TRBJ2-7, with a weak D call TRBD2 (5 bases). Per germline, CDR1 LGHNA and CDR2 YNFKEQ. Deletions cut 0 bases from V and 3 bases from J, with 12 bases between. The CDR3 consists of 15 residues. CDR3 coding DNA: TGTGCCAGCAGCCAAGATGGCGGGCAGAACTACGAGCAGTACTTC. This encodes CASSQDGGQNYEQYF.

This clonotype was seen only a few times. The chain links TRBV29-1 to TRBJ2-7; D is undetermined. V lost 1 base to trimming and J lost 0 bases, with 7 bases between them. Per the germline V gene, CDR1 is SQVTM and CDR2 is ANQGSEA. This CDR3 has 13 residues. The CDR3 spells CSVEGSGSYEQYF. The CDR3 DNA reads as TGCAGCGTTGAAGGCAGTGGCTCCTACGAGCAGTACTTC.

This clonotype appeared a few times. Here the CDR3 reads CAISVWTSGGNNEQFF. The CDR3 DNA reads as TGTGCCATCAGTGTCTGGACTAGCGGGGGGAACAATGAGCAGTTCTTC. This chain connects TRBV10-3 to TRBJ2-1; TRBD2 aligns across 14 bases. From germline, CDR1 is ENHRY and CDR2 SYGVKD. The CDR3 totals 16 residues. V shed 4 bases and J 5 bases; nucleotides not matched to a gene: 4.

Only a few counts were recorded for this clonotype. The V call is TRBV5-1, the J call TRBJ1-1, with D perhaps matching TRBD1 (6 bases). Germline CDR1 reads SGHRS; CDR2 reads YFSETQ. V lost 0 bases and J lost 7, with 22 bases in between. The CDR3 contains 17 residues. The CDR3 coding sequence is TGCGCCAGCAGCTTGGGGGCCCTCGGTTTAGGGGGAAATGAAGCTTTCTTT. Translated: CASSLGALGLGGNEAFF. The complete variable domain, with remaining parts taken from reference TRBV5-1 and TRBJ1-1, reads KAGVTQTPRYLIKTRGQQVTLSCSPISGHRSVSWYQQTPGQGLQFLFEYFSETQRNKGNFPGRFSGRQFSNSRSEMNVSTLELGDSALYLCASSLGALGLGGNEAFFGQGTRLTVV.

About this clonotype: The junction does not match germline at one end; this may be a read error. The chain combines TRBV27 with TRBJ2-6; perhaps TRBD2 as D (6 bases). The germline gives CDR1 MNHEY, CDR2 SMNVEV (reference sequence). This CDR3 contains 17 residues. The DNA of the CDR3 is TGTGCCAGCAGTTTAATCCGGGGAGGCTCTGGGGCCAACATCCTGACTTTC. It translates to CASSLIRGGSGANILTF.

This clonotype was found many times. This rearrangement joins TRBV4-1 to TRBJ2-3; 9 nucleotides align to TRBD2. The V gene's germline CDR1 is MGHRA and CDR2 YSYEKL. The CDR3 spans 17 residues. V dropped 2 bases and J dropped 6; count of bases not matched to a gene: 12. The CDR3 sequence: CASSQLATGTSSDTQYF. The CDR3 DNA sequence: TGCGCCAGCAGCCAACTCGCGACCGGGACTAGCTCGGATACGCAGTATTTT.

This clonotype appeared many times. This rearrangement joins TRBV9 to TRBJ2-3; 8 bases match TRBD2. CDR3 size: 14 residues. The germline V gene has CDR1 SGDLS and CDR2 YYNGEE. V was pared by 7 bases and J by 0 bases, with 4 bases of the junction left unmatched. The CDR3 DNA reads as TGTGCCAGCGGGGCTAGCGGGAGCACAGATACGCAGTATTTT. Its protein product is CASGASGSTDTQYF. Looking up the rest from reference TRBV9 and TRBJ2-3 gives the full variable domain: DSGVTQTPKHLITATGQRVTLRCSPRSGDLSVYWYQQSLDQGLQFLIQYYNGEERAKGNILERFSAQQFPDLHSELNLSSLELGDSALYFCASGASGSTDTQYFGPGTRLTVL.

V gene TRBV13 combines with J gene TRBJ1-5, with no clear D. This CDR3 has 14 residues. The V gene's germline CDR1 is PRHDT and CDR2 FYEKMQ (reference sequence). Trimming pared 5 bases from V and 0 bases from J, leaving 8 bases between. The CDR3 reads CASSQRFSNQPQHF. The CDR3 coding sequence is TGTGCCAGCAGCCAGAGATTTAGCAATCAGCCCCAGCATTTT. The whole variable domain, filled in from reference TRBV13 and TRBJ1-5, reads AAGVIQSPRHLIKEKRETATLKCYPIPRHDTVYWYQQGPGQDPQFLISFYEKMQSDKGSIPDRFSAQQFSDYHSELNMSSLELGDSALYFCASSQRFSNQPQHFGDGTRLSIL.